These T cell receptor beta chains were read from a single sample in a study of cytomegalovirus exposure and HLA in healthy donors. The protocol was immunoSEQ multiplex PCR, while the TCRdb copy is restricted to in-frame clones and leaves out a portion. The sample contains 120,000 to 150,000 clones, less than 85% of which appear only once. The sequencing sample was made of PBMCs. All receptors derive from a man aged 35-49 years in good health and CMV-seropositive. CDR3s include the opening cysteine and the closing phenylalanine or tryptophan. Fields, in order: V gene, D gene, J gene, clone size, CDR3 protein, CDR3 DNA. D genes are given only for firm matches. Size tells how often a clone was seen (once, few, many) or the class of an expanded clone, and some rows leave it out.

v_call: TRBV28
d_call: TRBD1
j_call: TRBJ1-2
clone_size: few
cdr3_aa: CASRAPGQGLLGYTF
cdr3_nt: TGTGCCAGCAGGGCCCCGGGACAGGGCCTTTTGGGCTACACCTTC

v_call: TRBV5-1
d_call: TRBD1
j_call: TRBJ1-4
clone_size: .
cdr3_aa: CASSSRDRATNEKLFF
cdr3_nt: TGCGCCAGCAGCTCGAGAGACAGGGCAACTAATGAAAAACTGTTTTTT

v_call: TRBV5-1
d_call: .
j_call: TRBJ1-3
clone_size: .
cdr3_aa: CASREGGSGNTIYF
cdr3_nt: TGCGCCAGCCGAGAAGGGGGCTCTGGAAACACCATATATTTT

v_call: TRBV6-1
d_call: TRBD2
j_call: TRBJ2-7
clone_size: .
cdr3_aa: CASSEAGLAGVNEQYF
cdr3_nt: TGTGCCAGCAGTGAGGCGGGACTAGCGGGAGTCAACGAGCAGTACTTC

v_call: TRBV27
d_call: .
j_call: TRBJ2-5
clone_size: few
cdr3_aa: CASSGRGFGETQYF
cdr3_nt: TGTGCCAGCAGTGGCAGGGGCTTCGGAGAGACCCAGTACTTC

v_call: TRBV5-1
d_call: TRBD1
j_call: TRBJ2-6
clone_size: .
cdr3_aa: CASSLFPGQASSGANVLTF
cdr3_nt: TGCGCCAGCAGCTTGTTTCCGGGACAGGCGAGCTCTGGGGCCAACGTCCTGACTTTC

v_call: TRBV5-4
d_call: .
j_call: TRBJ1-1
clone_size: .
cdr3_aa: CASSLEGLPNTEAFF
cdr3_nt: TGTGCCAGCAGCTTGGAGGGACTGCCGAACACTGAAGCTTTCTTT

v_call: TRBV27
d_call: .
j_call: TRBJ2-1
clone_size: .
cdr3_aa: CASALGLGLNNEQFF
cdr3_nt: TGTGCCAGCGCCTTGGGACTTGGCCTTAACAATGAGCAGTTCTTC

v_call: TRBV5-1
d_call: .
j_call: TRBJ2-5
clone_size: .
cdr3_aa: CASSIQRERQETQYF
cdr3_nt: TGCGCCAGCAGCATCCAGAGGGAAAGGCAAGAGACCCAGTACTTC

v_call: TRBV9
d_call: .
j_call: TRBJ1-5
clone_size: .
cdr3_aa: CASSFDRDYQPQHF
cdr3_nt: TGTGCCAGCAGCTTTGACAGAGACTATCAGCCCCAGCATTTT

v_call: TRBV9
d_call: TRBD1
j_call: TRBJ1-3
clone_size: .
cdr3_aa: CASSVEGGYGNTIYF
cdr3_nt: TGTGCCAGCAGCGTAGAAGGGGGCTATGGAAACACCATATATTTT

v_call: TRBV9
d_call: .
j_call: TRBJ1-6
clone_size: .
cdr3_aa: CASSPTGSNYNSPLHF
cdr3_nt: TGTGCCAGCAGCCCGACGGGGTCGAATTATAATTCACCCCTCCACTTT

v_call: TRBV5-4
d_call: .
j_call: TRBJ1-1
clone_size: .
cdr3_aa: CASSGKGLLNTEAFF
cdr3_nt: TGTGCCAGCAGCGGTAAGGGACTGCTGAACACTGAAGCTTTCTTT

v_call: TRBV7-2
d_call: .
j_call: TRBJ1-1
clone_size: .
cdr3_aa: CASSPRRLAEAFF
cdr3_nt: TGTGCCAGCAGCCCCCGGCGGCTCGCTGAAGCTTTCTTT

v_call: TRBV6-5
d_call: .
j_call: TRBJ1-6
clone_size: .
cdr3_aa: CASSYGGGSGISPLHF
cdr3_nt: TGTGCCAGCAGTTACGGAGGAGGGTCGGGGATTTCACCCCTCCACTTT

v_call: TRBV6-5
d_call: TRBD1
j_call: TRBJ2-2
clone_size: few
cdr3_aa: CASSNTGTASGELFF
cdr3_nt: TGTGCCAGCAGCAATACCGGGACAGCTTCCGGGGAGCTGTTTTTT

v_call: TRBV27
d_call: TRBD2
j_call: TRBJ2-7
clone_size: few
cdr3_aa: CASRPGTSGTGEQYF
cdr3_nt: TGTGCCAGCAGACCGGGGACTAGCGGGACTGGAGAGCAGTACTTC

v_call: TRBV27
d_call: TRBD1
j_call: TRBJ2-1
clone_size: .
cdr3_aa: CASSPGTGGHEQFF
cdr3_nt: TGTGCCAGCAGCCCCGGGACAGGGGGCCATGAGCAGTTCTTC

v_call: TRBV11-1
d_call: .
j_call: TRBJ2-4
clone_size: .
cdr3_aa: CASSPRRLAKNIQYF
cdr3_nt: TGTGCCAGCAGCCCCAGGAGGCTAGCCAAAAACATTCAGTACTTC

v_call: TRBV28
d_call: TRBD1
j_call: TRBJ1-1
clone_size: .
cdr3_aa: CASSLIQGANTEAFF
cdr3_nt: TGTGCCAGCAGTTTGATTCAGGGGGCCAACACTGAAGCTTTCTTT

v_call: TRBV6-6
d_call: .
j_call: TRBJ2-7
clone_size: .
cdr3_aa: CASSSPTLQGYEQYF
cdr3_nt: TGTGCCAGCAGTTCCCCGACCCTACAGGGCTACGAGCAGTACTTC

v_call: TRBV30
d_call: .
j_call: TRBJ1-5
clone_size: .
cdr3_aa: CAWSPPLNQPQHF
cdr3_nt: TGTGCCTGGAGTCCCCCCCTCAATCAGCCCCAGCATTTT

v_call: TRBV27
d_call: .
j_call: TRBJ1-5
clone_size: .
cdr3_aa: CASSLGRYSGDRAQHF
cdr3_nt: TGTGCCAGCAGTTTAGGGAGGTACTCTGGGGATAGGGCCCAGCATTTT

v_call: TRBV6-5
d_call: TRBD1
j_call: TRBJ2-7
clone_size: .
cdr3_aa: CASSKDRGWQYF
cdr3_nt: TGTGCCAGCAGTAAGGACAGGGGTTGGCAGTACTTC

v_call: TRBV11-2
d_call: .
j_call: TRBJ2-3
clone_size: .
cdr3_aa: CASSLLGGPTDTQYF
cdr3_nt: TGTGCCAGCAGCTTATTAGGGGGACCCACAGATACGCAGTATTTT

v_call: TRBV10-2
d_call: .
j_call: TRBJ2-7
clone_size: .
cdr3_aa: CASSRGTATYEQYF
cdr3_nt: TGCGCCAGCAGTCGGGGGACCGCCACCTACGAGCAGTACTTC

v_call: TRBV19
d_call: .
j_call: TRBJ1-1
clone_size: .
cdr3_aa: CASRFSPLNGNTEAFF
cdr3_nt: TGTGCCAGCAGGTTTTCCCCTCTAAACGGAAACACTGAAGCTTTCTTT

v_call: TRBV12-5
d_call: TRBD1
j_call: TRBJ1-5
clone_size: .
cdr3_aa: CASGLGTGSQPQHF
cdr3_nt: TGTGCTAGTGGTTTGGGGACAGGGAGTCAGCCCCAGCATTTT

v_call: TRBV19
d_call: .
j_call: TRBJ1-5
clone_size: .
cdr3_aa: CASSPNRGQSLSNQPQHF
cdr3_nt: TGTGCCAGTAGTCCGAACCGAGGGCAGAGCCTAAGCAATCAGCCCCAGCATTTT

v_call: TRBV5-1
d_call: .
j_call: TRBJ2-3
clone_size: .
cdr3_aa: CASRPEPGDTQYF
cdr3_nt: TGCGCCAGCAGACCAGAGCCGGGTGATACGCAGTATTTT

v_call: TRBV19
d_call: .
j_call: TRBJ1-6
clone_size: .
cdr3_aa: CASSIQEHRNSPLHF
cdr3_nt: TGTGCCAGTAGTATTCAAGAACACCGTAATTCACCCCTCCACTTT

v_call: TRBV5-4
d_call: TRBD1
j_call: TRBJ1-2
clone_size: .
cdr3_aa: CASSPPGQIYGYTF
cdr3_nt: TGTGCCAGCAGCCCCCCGGGACAGATCTATGGCTACACCTTC